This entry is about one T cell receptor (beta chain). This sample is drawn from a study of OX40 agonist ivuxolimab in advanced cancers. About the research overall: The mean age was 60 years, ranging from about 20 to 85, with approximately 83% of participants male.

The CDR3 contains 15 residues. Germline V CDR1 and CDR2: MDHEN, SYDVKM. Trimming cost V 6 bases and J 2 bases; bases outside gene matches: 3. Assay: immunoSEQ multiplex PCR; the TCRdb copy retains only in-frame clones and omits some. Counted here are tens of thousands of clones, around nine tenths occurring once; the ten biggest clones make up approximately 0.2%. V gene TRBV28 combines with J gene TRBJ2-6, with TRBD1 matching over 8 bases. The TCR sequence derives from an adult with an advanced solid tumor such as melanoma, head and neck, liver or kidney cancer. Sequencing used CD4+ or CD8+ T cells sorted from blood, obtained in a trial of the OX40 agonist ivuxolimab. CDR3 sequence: CASSRQGTGANVLTF. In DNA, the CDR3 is TGTGCCAGCAGCCGACAGGGGACTGGGGCCAACGTCCTGACTTTC.